The 16 T cell receptor beta chains below were found in one sample sequenced in a study of T-cell reconstitution after alpha-beta-depleted transplantation in children. TCRbeta library preparation incorporated unique molecular identifiers. TCRdb re-analysed the PCR reads in MiXCR, keeping a single row per CDR3 protein. The sample lists 550,000 to 600,000 distinct CDR3 sequences, under 30% occurring once. This specimen was PBMCs, mostly from graft donor cells, taken 360 days after TCRalphabeta/CD19-depleted stem cell transplant. All receptors derive from a boy under two years old who had a stem cell transplant for acute myeloid leukemia, so the T cells may come from the graft donor.

The chain carries TRBV7-9 and TRBJ1-2; TRBD1 agrees at 9 bases. The CDR3 is 15 amino acids. CDR1 and CDR2 from the germline V gene are SEHNR and FQNEAQ (reference sequence). With 2 bases clipped from V and 7 bases from J, the junction kept 8 bases outside the gene matches. CDR3 sequence reads: CASSLSDRGTSGYTF. CDR3 coding DNA: TGTGCCAGCAGCTTAAGTGACAGGGGGACTAGTGGCTACACCTTC.

The chain couples TRBV5-1 to TRBJ2-1; TRBD1 matches 8 bases. This CDR3 has 14 residues. Losses at the gene ends were 0 bases for V and 8 bases for J; bases not matched to a gene: 4. In germline, CDR1 is SGHRS, CDR2 YFSETQ. The CDR3 coding sequence is TGCGCCAGCAGCTTGGTGGGACAGGACGATGAGCAGTTCTTC. Its translation: CASSLVGQDDEQFF.

This clonotype was seen only a few times. J is TRBJ2-3 and V is TRBV7-2, with D maybe TRBD2 (6 bases). The V gene lost 3 bases and the J gene lost 4 bases, with 17 bases spanning the gap. This CDR3 contains 16 residues. Germline values: CDR1 SGHTA, CDR2 FQGNSA. CDR3 in DNA: TGTGCCAGCAGCTTGGAGGGGCCGCCGGGGGCAGATACGCAGTATTTT. Protein sequence: CASSLEGPPGADTQYF.

The rearrangement joins TRBV24-1 to TRBJ2-1, with TRBD2 as a possible D gene (5 bases). The length of the CDR3 is 12 residues. Per germline, CDR1 KGHDR and CDR2 SFDVKD. Trimming pared 7 bases from V and 10 bases from J, leaving 13 bases between. CDR3 residues: CATRGDGKEQFF. The CDR3 DNA follows: TGTGCCACCAGGGGCGACGGGAAGGAGCAGTTCTTC.

Many counts were recorded for this clonotype. The chain couples TRBV6-2 or TRBV6-3 to TRBJ1-1; 9 nucleotides match TRBD1. Losses at the gene ends were 4 bases for V and 4 bases for J; bases not matched to a gene: 13. The CDR3 spans 17 residues. Germline V lookup: CDR1 MNHEY, CDR2 SVGEGT. CDR3 residues: CASSSHRGRKDGTEAFF. The CDR3 coding sequence is TGTGCCAGCAGTTCTCACAGGGGGCGCAAGGACGGCACTGAAGCTTTCTTT.

The chain employs TRBV7-6 and TRBJ1-1; possible D gene TRBD1, 5 bases. Trimming shortened V by 0 bases and J by 4 bases, and 18 bases separated the two germline ends. Germline CDR1 reads SGHVS; CDR2 reads FNYEAQ. The CDR3 is 17 amino acids. The CDR3 region has the DNA TGTGCCAGCAGCTTAGCACCAGGGTCTTTTTTTGGCACTGAAGCTTTCTTT. Translated: CASSLAPGSFFGTEAFF. The variable domain in full, completed from reference TRBV7-6 and TRBJ1-1, reads GAGVSQSPRYKVTKRGQDVALRCDPISGHVSLYWYRQALGQGPEFLTYFNYEAQQDKSGLPNDRFSAERPEGSISTLTIQRTEQRDSAMYRCASSLAPGSFFGTEAFFGQGTRLTVV.

This clonotype was recorded at least ten times. CDR3: CASKKGSSYNEQFF. The DNA for the CDR3 is TGTGCCAGCAAGAAGGGGAGCTCCTACAATGAGCAGTTCTTC. V usage is TRBV6-4 and J usage is TRBJ2-1; D is tentatively TRBD1 or TRBD2 (5 bases each). V gave up 7 bases and J gave up 0 bases, with 10 bases separating them. CDR1 is MRHNA and CDR2 is SNTAGT in the germline V gene. CDR3 length: 14 residues.

The chain is built from TRBV10-3 and TRBJ1-1; D is undetermined. This CDR3 comprises 13 residues. With 2 bases removed from V and 1 base from J, the gap between germline ends came to 5 bases. Germline V gene lookup returns CDR1 ENHRY and CDR2 SYGVKD. CDR3 sequence (DNA): TGTGCCATCAGTGAGGGGAGGAACACTGAAGCTTTCTTT. Amino acid sequence: CAISEGRNTEAFF.

This clonotype came up many times. The gene calls are TRBV20-1 and TRBJ2-7; D unclear. Trimming cost V 3 bases and J 0 bases, with 9 bases left between them. The V gene's germline CDR1 is DFQATT and CDR2 SNEGSKA (reference sequence). CDR3 length equals 13 residues. CDR3 loop: CSASNDGSYEQYV. The CDR3 bases are TGCAGTGCTAGTAACGACGGCTCCTACGAGCAGTACGTC.

This clonotype was detected many times. The chain couples TRBV27 to TRBJ2-3; D possibly corresponds to TRBD2 (6 bases). The CDR3 consists of 14 residues. The V gene lost 2 bases and the J gene lost 7 bases, with 13 bases spanning the gap. Germline V lookup: CDR1 MNHEY, CDR2 SMNVEV (reference sequence). This CDR3 reads CASSLIGGPHTQYF. CDR3 sequence (DNA): TGTGCCAGCAGTTTAATCGGGGGACCTCATACGCAGTATTTT.

The chain couples TRBV6-1 to TRBJ2-1; TRBD2 agrees at 12 bases. V lost 7 bases and J lost 9; bases outside the gene matches: 7. The CDR3 consists of 14 residues. Germline values: CDR1 MNHNS, CDR2 SASEGT. The CDR3 sequence is CASTLAGGPGEQFF. The CDR3 DNA reads as TGTGCCAGCACCCTAGCGGGGGGGCCGGGTGAGCAGTTCTTC.

V and J are TRBV4-3 and TRBJ2-1, with no clear D. Germline CDR1 and CDR2: LGHNA and YSLEER. The CDR3 runs to 15 residues. Trimming took off 6 bases at V and 0 bases at J, with 12 bases between the two ends. The CDR3 is CASSWVDSSYNEQFF. Here the CDR3 DNA reads TGCGCCAGCAGTTGGGTTGATAGCTCCTACAATGAGCAGTTCTTC.

The table lists this clonotype with many counts. The V and J genes are TRBV6-5 and TRBJ2-3; tentatively, D is TRBD2 (7 bases). The CDR3 length is 15 residues. Germline CDR1 and CDR2: MNHEY and SVGAGI. V was clipped by 1 base and J by 4 bases, with 12 bases between them. CDR3 protein: CASSYFGGQSDTQYF. The CDR3 region has the DNA TGTGCCAGCAGTTACTTCGGGGGGCAGTCAGATACGCAGTATTTT.

This clonotype appeared a few times. The chain uses TRBV20-1 and TRBJ2-3; no clear D. The germline gives CDR1 DFQATT, CDR2 SNEGSKA (reference sequence). Trimming removed 5 bases at V and 6 bases at J, with 12 bases between. The CDR3 has 12 residues. The DNA of the CDR3 is TGCAGTGCTCTTAAGACCTGGGATACGCAGTATTTT. Its translation: CSALKTWDTQYF.

This clonotype was observed many times. The rearrangement links TRBV20-1 to TRBJ1-1; unclear D gene. The CDR3 is 12 residues long. Germline-derived CDR1 and CDR2 are DFQATT and SNEGSKA (reference sequence). V lost 6 bases and J 1 base, leaving 9 bases between the germline ends. Here the CDR3 DNA reads TGCAGTGCCTTGGTTCAGAACACTGAAGCTTTCTTT. It yields the protein CSALVQNTEAFF.

A few counts support this clonotype. The chain is built from TRBV30 and TRBJ2-1, with a tentative D call TRBD1 (5 bases). The CDR3 extends over 14 amino acids. The germline gives CDR1 GTSNPN, CDR2 SVGIG (reference sequence). V was pared by 2 bases and J by 5 bases, with 13 bases between. In DNA form, the CDR3 reads TGTGCCTGGAGTCTCCTCAGGGCCGACAATGAGCAGTTCTTC. Protein product: CAWSLLRADNEQFF.